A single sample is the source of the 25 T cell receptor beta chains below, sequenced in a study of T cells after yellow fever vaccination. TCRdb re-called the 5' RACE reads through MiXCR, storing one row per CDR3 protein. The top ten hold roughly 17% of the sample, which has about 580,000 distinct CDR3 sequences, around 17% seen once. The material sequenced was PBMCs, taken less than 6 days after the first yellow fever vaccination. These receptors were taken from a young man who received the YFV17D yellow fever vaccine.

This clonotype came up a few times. CDR3 residues: CASTSLGARNTEAFF. The CDR3 coding sequence is TGTGCCAGCACCTCCTTGGGTGCCCGGAACACTGAAGCTTTCTTT. The V gene is TRBV5-6, the J gene TRBJ1-1, with no clear D. V lost 6 bases to trimming and J lost 1 base, with 16 bases between them. This CDR3 region has 15 residues. The germline gives CDR1 SGHDT, CDR2 YYEEEE.

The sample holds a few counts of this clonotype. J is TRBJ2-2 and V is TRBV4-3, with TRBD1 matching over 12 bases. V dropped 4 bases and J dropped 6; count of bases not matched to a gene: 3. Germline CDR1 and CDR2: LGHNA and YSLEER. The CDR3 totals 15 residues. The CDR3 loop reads CASSPRDRGPGELFF. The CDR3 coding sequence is TGCGCCAGCAGCCCCCGGGACAGGGGGCCCGGGGAGCTGTTTTTT.

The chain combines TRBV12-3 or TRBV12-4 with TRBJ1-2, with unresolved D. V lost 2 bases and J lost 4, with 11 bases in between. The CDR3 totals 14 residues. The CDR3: CASSLRQIAYGYTF. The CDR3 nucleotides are TGTGCCAGCAGTTTAAGGCAGATAGCCTATGGCTACACCTTC.

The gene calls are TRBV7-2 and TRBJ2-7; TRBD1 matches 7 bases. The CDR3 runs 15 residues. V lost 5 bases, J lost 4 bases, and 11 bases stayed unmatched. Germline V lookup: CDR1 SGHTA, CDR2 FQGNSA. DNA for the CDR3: TGTGCCAGCAGCGTTCGACCGGGACAGAATTACGAGCAGTACTTC. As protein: CASSVRPGQNYEQYF.

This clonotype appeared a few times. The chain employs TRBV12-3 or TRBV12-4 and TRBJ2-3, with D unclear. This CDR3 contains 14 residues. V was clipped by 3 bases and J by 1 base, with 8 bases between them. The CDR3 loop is CASSLFEGTDTQYF. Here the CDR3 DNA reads TGTGCCAGCAGTTTGTTCGAGGGCACAGATACGCAGTATTTT.

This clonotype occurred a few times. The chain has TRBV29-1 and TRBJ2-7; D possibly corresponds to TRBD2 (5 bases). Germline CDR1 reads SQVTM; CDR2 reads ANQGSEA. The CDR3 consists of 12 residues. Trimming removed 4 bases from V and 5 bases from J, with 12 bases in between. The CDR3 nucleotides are TGCAGCGTTGCCCGGGGAATAAACGAGCAGTACTTC. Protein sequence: CSVARGINEQYF.

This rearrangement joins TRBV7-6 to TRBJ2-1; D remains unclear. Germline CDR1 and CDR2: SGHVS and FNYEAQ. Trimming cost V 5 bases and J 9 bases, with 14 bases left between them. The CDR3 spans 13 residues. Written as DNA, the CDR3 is TGTGCCAGCAGCAGTGACCGCCGCCTTGAGCAGTTCTTC. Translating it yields CASSSDRRLEQFF.

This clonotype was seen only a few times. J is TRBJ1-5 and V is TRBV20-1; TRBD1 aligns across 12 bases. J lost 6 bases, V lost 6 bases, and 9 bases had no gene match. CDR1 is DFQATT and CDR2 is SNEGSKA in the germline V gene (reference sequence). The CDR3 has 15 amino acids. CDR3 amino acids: CSATSGTGGFQPQHF. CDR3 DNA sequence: TGCAGTGCCACATCGGGGACAGGGGGCTTTCAGCCCCAGCATTTT.

CDR3 sequence reads: CSVLPKSTGELFF. For the CDR3, the DNA is TGCAGCGTCCTACCCAAGAGCACCGGGGAGCTGTTTTTT. The chain joins TRBV29-1 to TRBJ2-2; D is ambiguous. Looked up from germline, CDR1 is SQVTM and CDR2 is ANQGSEA. The CDR3 loop spans 13 amino acids. Between the trimmed V and J ends, which lost 6 bases and 4 bases, there was a span of 12 bases.

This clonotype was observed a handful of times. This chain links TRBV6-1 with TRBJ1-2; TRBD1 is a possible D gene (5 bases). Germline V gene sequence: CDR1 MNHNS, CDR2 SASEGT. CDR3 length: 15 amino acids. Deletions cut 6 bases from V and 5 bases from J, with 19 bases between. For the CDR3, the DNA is TGTGCCAGCAGCCCGCGGCGGGGCGTGGGTTATGGCTACACCTTC. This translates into CASSPRRGVGYGYTF.

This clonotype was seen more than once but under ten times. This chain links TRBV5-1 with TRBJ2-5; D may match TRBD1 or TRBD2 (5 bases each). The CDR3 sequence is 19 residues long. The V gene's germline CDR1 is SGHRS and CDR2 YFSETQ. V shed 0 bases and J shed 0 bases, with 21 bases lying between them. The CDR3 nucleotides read TGCGCCAGCAGCTTGGCCATTAGTCGGGACCTAGAGTACCAAGAGACCCAGTACTTC. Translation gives CASSLAISRDLEYQETQYF. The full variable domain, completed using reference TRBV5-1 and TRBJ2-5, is KAGVTQTPRYLIKTRGQQVTLSCSPISGHRSVSWYQQTPGQGLQFLFEYFSETQRNKGNFPGRFSGRQFSNSRSEMNVSTLELGDSALYLCASSLAISRDLEYQETQYFGPGTRLLVL.

The CDR3 coding sequence is TGCAGTGCCCAGGGGACTAGCGGGGTGTACGTC. This codes for CSAQGTSGVYV. The rearrangement links TRBV20-1 to TRBJ2-7; 13 nucleotides align to TRBD2. Germline-derived CDR1 and CDR2 are DFQATT and SNEGSKA (reference sequence). V shed 6 bases and J 12 bases; nucleotides not matched to a gene: 5. CDR3 length: 11 amino acids.

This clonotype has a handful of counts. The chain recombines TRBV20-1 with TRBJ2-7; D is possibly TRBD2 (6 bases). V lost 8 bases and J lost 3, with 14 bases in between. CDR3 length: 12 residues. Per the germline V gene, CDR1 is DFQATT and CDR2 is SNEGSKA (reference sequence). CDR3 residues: CSPGGGYYEQYV. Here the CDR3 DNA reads TGCAGTCCAGGTGGAGGGTACTACGAGCAGTACGTC.

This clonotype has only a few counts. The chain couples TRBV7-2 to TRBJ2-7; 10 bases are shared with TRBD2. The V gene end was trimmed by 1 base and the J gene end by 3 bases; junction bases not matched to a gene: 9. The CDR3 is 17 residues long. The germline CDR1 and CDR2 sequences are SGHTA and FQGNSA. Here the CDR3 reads CASSLGPRASGGYEQYV. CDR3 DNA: TGTGCCAGCAGCTTAGGGCCCCGGGCTAGCGGGGGCTACGAGCAGTACGTC.

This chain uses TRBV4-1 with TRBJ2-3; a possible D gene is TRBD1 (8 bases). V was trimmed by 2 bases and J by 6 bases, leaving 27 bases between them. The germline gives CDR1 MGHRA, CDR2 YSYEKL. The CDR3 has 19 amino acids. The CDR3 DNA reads TGCGCCAGCAGCCAACCTCAGAGGACAGGGAGGGGTGGCTGGGATACGCAGTATTTT. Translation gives CASSQPQRTGRGGWDTQYF.

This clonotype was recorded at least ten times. CDR3 amino acids: CASRRTENQETQYF. Here the CDR3 DNA reads TGTGCCAGCAGGAGGACGGAAAACCAAGAGACCCAGTACTTC. The chain employs TRBV7-2 and TRBJ2-5; no reliable D call. The CDR3 loop spans 14 amino acids. Germline lookup yields CDR1 SGHTA and CDR2 FQGNSA. V lost 6 bases to trimming and J lost 0 bases, with 11 bases between them.

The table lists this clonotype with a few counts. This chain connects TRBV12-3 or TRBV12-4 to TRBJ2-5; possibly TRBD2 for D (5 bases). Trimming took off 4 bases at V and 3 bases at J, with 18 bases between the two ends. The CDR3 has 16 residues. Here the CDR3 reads CASSSSRGDHKETQYF. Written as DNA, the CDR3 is TGTGCCAGCAGTTCTTCCCGGGGAGATCATAAAGAGACCCAGTACTTC.

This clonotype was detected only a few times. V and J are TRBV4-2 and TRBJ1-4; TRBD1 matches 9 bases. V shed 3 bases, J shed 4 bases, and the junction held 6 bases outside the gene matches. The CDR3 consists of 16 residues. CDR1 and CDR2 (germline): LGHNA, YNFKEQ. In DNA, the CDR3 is TGTGCCAGCAGCCAGCTTGACAGGGGGAATAATGAAAAACTGTTTTTT. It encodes CASSQLDRGNNEKLFF.

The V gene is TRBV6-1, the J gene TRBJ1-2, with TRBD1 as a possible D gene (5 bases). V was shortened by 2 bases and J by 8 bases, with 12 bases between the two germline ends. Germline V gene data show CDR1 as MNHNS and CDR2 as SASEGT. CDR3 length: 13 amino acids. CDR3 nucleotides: TGTGCCAGCAGTGAAATTTACGGGGCCGGCTACACCTTC. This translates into CASSEIYGAGYTF.

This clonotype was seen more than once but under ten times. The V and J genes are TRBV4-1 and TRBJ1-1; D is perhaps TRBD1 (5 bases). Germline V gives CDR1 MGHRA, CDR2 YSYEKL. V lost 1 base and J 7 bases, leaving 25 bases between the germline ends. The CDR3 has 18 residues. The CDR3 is CASSQVGTLIGSYYEAFF. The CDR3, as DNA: TGCGCCAGCAGCCAAGTCGGGACTCTAATCGGGAGCTACTATGAAGCTTTCTTT.

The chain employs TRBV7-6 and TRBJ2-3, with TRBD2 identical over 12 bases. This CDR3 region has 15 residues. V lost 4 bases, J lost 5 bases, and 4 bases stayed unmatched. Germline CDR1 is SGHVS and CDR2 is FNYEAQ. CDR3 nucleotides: TGTGCCAGCAGCTCTCTAGCGGGGGGGCAAGATACGCAGTATTTT. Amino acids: CASSSLAGGQDTQYF.

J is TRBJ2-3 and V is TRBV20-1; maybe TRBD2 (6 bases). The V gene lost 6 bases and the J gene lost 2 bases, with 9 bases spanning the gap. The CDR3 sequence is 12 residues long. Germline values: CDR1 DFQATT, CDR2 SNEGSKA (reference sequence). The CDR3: CSASGDTDTQYF. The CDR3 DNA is TGCAGTGCGTCGGGGGACACAGATACGCAGTATTTT.

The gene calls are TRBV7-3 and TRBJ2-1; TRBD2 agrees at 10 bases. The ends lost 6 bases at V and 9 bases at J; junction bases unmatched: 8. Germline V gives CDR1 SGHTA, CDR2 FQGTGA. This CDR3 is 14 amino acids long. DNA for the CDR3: TGTGCCAGCAGAGTAGCGGGGGGCCCCTTTGAGCAGTTCTTC. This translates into CASRVAGGPFEQFF.

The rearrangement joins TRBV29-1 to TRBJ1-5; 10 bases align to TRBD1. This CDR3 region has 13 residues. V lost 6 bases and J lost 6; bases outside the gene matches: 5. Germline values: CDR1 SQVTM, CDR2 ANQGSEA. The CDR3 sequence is CSVSGQGTQPQHF. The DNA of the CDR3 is TGCAGCGTCTCGGGACAGGGGACTCAGCCCCAGCATTTT.

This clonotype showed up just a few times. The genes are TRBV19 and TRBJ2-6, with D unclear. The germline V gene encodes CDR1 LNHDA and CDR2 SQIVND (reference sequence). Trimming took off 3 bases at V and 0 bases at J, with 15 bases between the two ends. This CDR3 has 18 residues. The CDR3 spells CASSIITVSFSGANVLTF. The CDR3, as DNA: TGTGCCAGTAGTATCATCACGGTATCTTTCTCTGGGGCCAACGTCCTGACTTTC.